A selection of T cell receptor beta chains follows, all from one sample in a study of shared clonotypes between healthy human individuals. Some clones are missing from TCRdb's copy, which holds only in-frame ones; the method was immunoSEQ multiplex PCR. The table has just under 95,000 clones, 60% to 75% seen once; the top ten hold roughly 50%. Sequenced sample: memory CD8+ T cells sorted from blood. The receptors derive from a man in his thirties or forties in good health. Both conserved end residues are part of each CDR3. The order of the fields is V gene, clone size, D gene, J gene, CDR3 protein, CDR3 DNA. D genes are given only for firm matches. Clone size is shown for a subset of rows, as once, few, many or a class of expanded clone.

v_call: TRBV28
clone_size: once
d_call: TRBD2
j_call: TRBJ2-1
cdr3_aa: CASGREGFNNEQFF
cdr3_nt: TGTGCCAGCGGGCGGGAGGGGTTCAACAATGAGCAGTTCTTC

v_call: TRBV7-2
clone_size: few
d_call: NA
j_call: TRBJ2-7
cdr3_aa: CASSADSSRYEQYF
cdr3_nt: TGTGCCAGCAGCGCGGACAGTTCGCGCTACGAGCAGTACTTC

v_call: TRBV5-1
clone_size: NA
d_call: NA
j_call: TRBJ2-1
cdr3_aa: CASSLGYSSYNEQFF
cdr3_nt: TGCGCCAGCAGCTTGGGGTATAGCTCCTACAATGAGCAGTTCTTC

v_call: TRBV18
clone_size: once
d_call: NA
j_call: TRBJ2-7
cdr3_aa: CASSAYGGGTYEQYF
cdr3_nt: TGTGCCAGCTCAGCCTATGGGGGAGGAACCTACGAGCAGTACTTC

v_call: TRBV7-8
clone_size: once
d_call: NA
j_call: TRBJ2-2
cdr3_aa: CASSLVTGELFF
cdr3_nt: TGTGCCAGCAGCTTAGTTACCGGGGAGCTGTTTTTT

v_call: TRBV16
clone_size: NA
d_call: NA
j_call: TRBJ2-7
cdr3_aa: CASSVDEQYF
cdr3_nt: TGTGCCAGCAGTGTGGACGAGCAGTACTTC

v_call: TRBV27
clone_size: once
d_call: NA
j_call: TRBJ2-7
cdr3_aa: CASKPMGDQWDEQYF
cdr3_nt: TGTGCCAGCAAGCCTATGGGAGACCAGTGGGACGAGCAGTACTTC

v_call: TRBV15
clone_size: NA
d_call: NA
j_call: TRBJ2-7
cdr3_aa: CATSSPGRESSYEQYF
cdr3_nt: TGTGCCACCAGCTCACCGGGGCGGGAAAGCTCCTACGAGCAGTACTTC

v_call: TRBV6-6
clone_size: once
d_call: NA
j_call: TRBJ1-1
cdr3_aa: CASSYSVGTEAFF
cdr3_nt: TGTGCCAGCAGTTACTCGGTTGGCACTGAAGCTTTCTTT

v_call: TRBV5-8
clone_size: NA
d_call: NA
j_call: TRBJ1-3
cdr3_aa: CASSLRWGSGNTIYF
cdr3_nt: TGTGCCAGCAGCTTGCGTTGGGGCTCTGGAAACACCATATATTTT

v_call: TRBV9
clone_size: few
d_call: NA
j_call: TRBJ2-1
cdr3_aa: CASSPGTPRDEQFF
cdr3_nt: TGTGCCAGCAGCCCCGGGACCCCGAGGGATGAGCAGTTCTTC

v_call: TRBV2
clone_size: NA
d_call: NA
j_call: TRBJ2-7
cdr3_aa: CASSRDSGYSYEQYF
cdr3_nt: TGTGCCAGCAGCAGGGATAGCGGATACTCCTACGAGCAGTACTTC

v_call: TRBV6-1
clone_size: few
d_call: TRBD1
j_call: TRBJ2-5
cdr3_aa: CASSDGSGTGWETQYF
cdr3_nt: TGTGCCAGCAGTGATGGCTCCGGGACAGGATGGGAGACCCAGTACTTC

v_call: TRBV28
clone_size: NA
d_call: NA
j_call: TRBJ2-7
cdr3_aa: CASSLPKYEQYF
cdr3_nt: TGTGCCAGCAGTTTACCAAAATACGAGCAGTACTTC

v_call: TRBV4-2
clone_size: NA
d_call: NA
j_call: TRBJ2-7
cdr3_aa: CASSQEAHTYEQYF
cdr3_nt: TGTGCCAGCAGCCAAGAGGCTCACACCTACGAGCAGTACTTC

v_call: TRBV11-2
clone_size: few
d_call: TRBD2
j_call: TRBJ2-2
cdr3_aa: CASSQSGRVTGELFF
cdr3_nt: TGTGCCAGCAGTCAAAGCGGGAGGGTCACCGGGGAGCTGTTTTTT

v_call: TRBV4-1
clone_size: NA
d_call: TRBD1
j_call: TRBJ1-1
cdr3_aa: CASSHGTGGMNTEAFF
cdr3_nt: TGCGCCAGCAGCCATGGGACAGGGGGCATGAACACTGAAGCTTTCTTT

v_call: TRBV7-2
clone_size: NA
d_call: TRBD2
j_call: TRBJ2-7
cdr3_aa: CASSVRAGGPYEQYF
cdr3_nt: TGTGCCAGCAGCGTCAGAGCGGGAGGCCCCTACGAGCAGTACTTC

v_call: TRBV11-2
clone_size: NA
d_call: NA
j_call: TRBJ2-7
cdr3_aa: CASRLDPGPNAYEQYF
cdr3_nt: TGTGCCAGCAGACTAGACCCGGGACCTAATGCCTACGAGCAGTACTTC

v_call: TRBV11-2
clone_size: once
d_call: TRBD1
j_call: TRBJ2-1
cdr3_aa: CASSGAGGVGSYNEQFF
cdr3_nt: TGTGCCAGCAGCGGGGCAGGGGGCGTAGGGTCCTACAATGAGCAGTTCTTC

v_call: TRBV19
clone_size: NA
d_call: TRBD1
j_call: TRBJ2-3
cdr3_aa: CASSGDREADTQYF
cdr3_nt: TGTGCCAGTAGCGGGGACAGGGAAGCAGATACGCAGTATTTT

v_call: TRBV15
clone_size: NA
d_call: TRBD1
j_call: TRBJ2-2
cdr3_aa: CATSRSIGTGHTGELFF
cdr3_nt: TGTGCCACCAGCAGATCTATAGGGACAGGGCACACCGGGGAGCTGTTTTTT

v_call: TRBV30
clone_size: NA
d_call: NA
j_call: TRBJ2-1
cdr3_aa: CAWNKISDEQFF
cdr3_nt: TGTGCCTGGAATAAAATTAGCGATGAGCAGTTCTTC

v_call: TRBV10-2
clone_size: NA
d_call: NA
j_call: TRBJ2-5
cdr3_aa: CASSFIEETQYF
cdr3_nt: TGCGCCAGCAGTTTTATCGAAGAGACCCAGTACTTC

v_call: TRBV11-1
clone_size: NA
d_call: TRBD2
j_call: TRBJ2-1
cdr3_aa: CASSGLAGAYNEQFF
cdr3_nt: TGTGCCAGCAGCGGACTAGCGGGGGCCTACAATGAGCAGTTCTTC

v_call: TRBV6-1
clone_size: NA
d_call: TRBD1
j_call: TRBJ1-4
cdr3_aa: CASSGQGAGNEKLFF
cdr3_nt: TGTGCCAGCAGTGGACAGGGGGCCGGAAATGAAAAACTGTTTTTT

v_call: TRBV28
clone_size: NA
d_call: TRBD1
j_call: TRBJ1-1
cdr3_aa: CASSSDRGWNTEAFF
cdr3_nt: TGTGCCAGCAGTTCGGACAGGGGGTGGAACACTGAAGCTTTCTTT

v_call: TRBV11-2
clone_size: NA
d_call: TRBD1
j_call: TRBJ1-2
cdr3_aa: CASSLDPRQGTGYTF
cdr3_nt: TGTGCCAGCAGCTTAGATCCCCGACAGGGTACGGGCTACACCTTC

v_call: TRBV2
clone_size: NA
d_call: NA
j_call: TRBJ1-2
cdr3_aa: CASSEGGGYGYTF
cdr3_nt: TGTGCCAGCAGTGAAGGGGGTGGCTATGGCTACACCTTC

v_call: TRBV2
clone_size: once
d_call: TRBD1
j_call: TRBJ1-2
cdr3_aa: CASSEGQDYGYTF
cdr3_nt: TGTGCCAGCAGTGAGGGACAGGACTATGGCTACACCTTC

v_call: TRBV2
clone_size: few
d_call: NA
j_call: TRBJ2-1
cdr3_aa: CASRFAPSYNEQFF
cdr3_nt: TGTGCCAGCAGGTTCGCACCCTCCTACAATGAGCAGTTCTTC

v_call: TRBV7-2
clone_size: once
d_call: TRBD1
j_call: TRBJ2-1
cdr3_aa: CASSLVSQGAGEQFF
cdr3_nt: TGTGCCAGCAGCTTAGTTTCACAGGGGGCCGGGGAGCAGTTCTTC

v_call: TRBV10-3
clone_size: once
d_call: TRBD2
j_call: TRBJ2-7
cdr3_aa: CAISEASGSHEQYF
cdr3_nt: TGTGCCATCAGTGAGGCTAGCGGGAGCCACGAGCAGTACTTC

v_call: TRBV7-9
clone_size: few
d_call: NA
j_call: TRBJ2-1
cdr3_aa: CASSPGRSSYNEQFF
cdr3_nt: TGTGCCAGCAGCCCCGGTAGGAGCTCCTACAATGAGCAGTTCTTC

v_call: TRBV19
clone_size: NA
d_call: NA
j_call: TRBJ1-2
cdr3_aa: CASSQTLGSRAYGYTF
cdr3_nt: TGTGCCAGTAGCCAGACACTAGGAAGTCGGGCCTATGGCTACACCTTC

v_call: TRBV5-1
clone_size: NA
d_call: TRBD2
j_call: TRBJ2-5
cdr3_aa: CATSPGGAEETQYF
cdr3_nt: TGCGCCACCTCCCCGGGGGGGGCCGAAGAGACCCAGTACTTC

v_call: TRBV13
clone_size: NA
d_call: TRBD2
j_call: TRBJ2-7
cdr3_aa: CASSLEGGGWHEQYF
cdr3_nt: TGTGCCAGCAGCTTAGAAGGCGGGGGGTGGCACGAGCAGTACTTC

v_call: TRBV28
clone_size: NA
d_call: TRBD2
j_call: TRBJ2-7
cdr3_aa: CASRVGLADPRSSYEQYF
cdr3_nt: TGTGCCAGCCGCGTGGGACTAGCGGATCCCAGGAGCTCCTACGAGCAGTACTTC

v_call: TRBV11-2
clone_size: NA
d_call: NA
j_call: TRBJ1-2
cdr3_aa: CASSLWAAANYGYTF
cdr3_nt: TGTGCCAGCAGCTTATGGGCAGCAGCTAACTATGGCTACACCTTC

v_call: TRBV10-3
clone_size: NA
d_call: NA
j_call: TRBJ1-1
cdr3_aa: CAITPGMNTEAFF
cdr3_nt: TGTGCCATCACCCCGGGTATGAACACTGAAGCTTTCTTT

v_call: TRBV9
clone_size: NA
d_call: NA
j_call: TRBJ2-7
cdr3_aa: CASSPHRGSGTYEQYF
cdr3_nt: TGTGCCAGCAGCCCCCACCGCGGTAGCGGAACCTACGAGCAGTACTTC

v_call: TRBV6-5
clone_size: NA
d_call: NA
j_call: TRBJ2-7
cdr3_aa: CASSEYVGQVDF
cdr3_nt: TGTGCCAGCAGTGAATACGTGGGACAAGTAGACTTC

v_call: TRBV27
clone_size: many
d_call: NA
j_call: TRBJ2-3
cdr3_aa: CASGYGVSTDTQYF
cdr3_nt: TGTGCCAGCGGCTACGGGGTTAGCACAGATACGCAGTATTTT

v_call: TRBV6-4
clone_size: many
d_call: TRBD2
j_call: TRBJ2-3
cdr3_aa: CASSVTSGSTDTQYF
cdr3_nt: TGTGCCAGCAGCGTCACTAGCGGGAGCACAGATACGCAGTATTTT

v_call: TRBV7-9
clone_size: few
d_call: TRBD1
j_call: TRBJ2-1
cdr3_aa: CASSQGTGSNEQFF
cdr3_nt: TGTGCCAGCAGCCAGGGGACAGGGTCCAATGAGCAGTTCTTC